This T cell receptor (beta chain) was obtained from a study of T cells after yellow fever vaccination. Across the study: Those fractions that held only low numbers of cells were prepared using the SMART-Seq v4 Ultra Low Input RNA kit. Overall study findings and caveats: Most primary-vaccination clones reappeared after the booster (about 97% CD4, 75% to 90% CD8).

This clonotype has a handful of counts. Its target is not known. They built TCR cDNA with 5'RACE template switching, a step that put in a universal primer site and UMIs. TCRdb re-derived calls from the 5' RACE reads in MiXCR, one entry per CDR3 protein. The table has a few hundred thousand distinct CDR3 sequences, 8.7% seen once. The germline gives CDR1 SGHTA, CDR2 FQGNSA. V lost 4 bases and J 1 base, leaving 13 bases between the germline ends. This CDR3 contains 15 residues. This chain joins TRBV7-2 and TRBJ1-1; tentatively, D is TRBD1 (5 bases). The starting material was PBMCs, obtained on the day of the first yellow fever vaccination. The origin of this receptor is a man aged 18 to 35 who received the YFV17D yellow fever vaccine. In DNA form, the CDR3 reads TGTGCCAGCAGCTCTGACAGAGTAAGGAACACTGAAGCTTTCTTT. It specifies CASSSDRVRNTEAFF.